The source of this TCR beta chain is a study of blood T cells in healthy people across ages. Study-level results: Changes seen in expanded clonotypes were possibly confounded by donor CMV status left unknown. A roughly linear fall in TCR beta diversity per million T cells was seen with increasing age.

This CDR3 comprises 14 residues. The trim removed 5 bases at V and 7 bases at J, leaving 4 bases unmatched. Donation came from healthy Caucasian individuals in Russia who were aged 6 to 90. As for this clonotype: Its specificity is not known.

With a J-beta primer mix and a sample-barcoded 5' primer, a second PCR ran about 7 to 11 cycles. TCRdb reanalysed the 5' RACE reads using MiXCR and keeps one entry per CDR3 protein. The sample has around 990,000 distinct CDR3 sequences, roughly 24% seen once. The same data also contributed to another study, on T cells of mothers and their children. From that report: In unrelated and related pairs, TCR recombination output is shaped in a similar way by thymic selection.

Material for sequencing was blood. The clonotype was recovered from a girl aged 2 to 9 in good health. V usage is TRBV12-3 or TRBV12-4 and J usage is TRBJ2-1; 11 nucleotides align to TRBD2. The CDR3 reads CASSLRTSGNEQFF. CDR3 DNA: TGTGCCAGCAGTCTGCGGACTAGCGGGAATGAGCAGTTCTTC.